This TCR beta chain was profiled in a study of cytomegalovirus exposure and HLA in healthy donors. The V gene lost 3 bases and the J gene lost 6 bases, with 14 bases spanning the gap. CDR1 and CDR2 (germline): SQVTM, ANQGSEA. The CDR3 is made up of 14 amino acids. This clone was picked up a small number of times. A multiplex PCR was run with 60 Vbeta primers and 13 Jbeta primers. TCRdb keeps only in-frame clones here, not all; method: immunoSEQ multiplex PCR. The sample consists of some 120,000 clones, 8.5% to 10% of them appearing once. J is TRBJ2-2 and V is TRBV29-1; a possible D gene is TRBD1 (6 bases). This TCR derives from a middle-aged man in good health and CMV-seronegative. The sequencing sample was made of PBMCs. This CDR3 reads CSVDTGRSAGELFF. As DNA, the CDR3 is TGCAGCGTTGATACAGGGAGAAGCGCCGGGGAGCTGTTTTTT.